This TCR beta chain derives from a study of cytomegalovirus exposure and HLA in healthy donors (dated by TCRdb to the late 2010s). Regarding the research as a whole: In an earlier analysis of fewer than 750 of the donors, 276 Gb of sequence data and 100 million or so unique TCR beta sequences from 150 million to 200 million T cells were reported. Approximately 310 gigabases of sequencing data and 70 million to 100 million unique TCR sequences were included in an early release covering around 600 HLA-typed donors. Among the roughly 400 genotyped donors, around 81% belonged to the genetic ancestry cluster associated with self-reported Caucasian donors. The study was designed to test whether signatures of past pathogen exposure could be identified by cataloging public T cell receptors. Using immunosequencing, the study profiled T cell repertoires from about 650 subjects and related those repertoires to cytomegalovirus serostatus. Besides the first cohort of roughly 640 subjects, a separate validation cohort made up of 95 to 150 different subjects was used. The study combined high-throughput TCR immunosequencing, statistical association of individual TCRs with disease status, and machine learning to predict cytomegalovirus infection status. A later analysis re-analyzed previously published TCR beta repertoires from 500 to 700 donors and added high-resolution HLA genotyping to study TCR occurrence patterns. Rather than drawing on any new phenotypic data, the later analysis identified candidate immune exposures from TCR beta sequences and the way those sequences occurred across donors. In an earlier analysis of more than 550 of the donors, high-throughput TCR beta sequencing was used to judge whether each TCR beta V gene segment behaved as functional or pseudogenic. Donor age, sex, ethnicity and CMV serostatus were compiled together with the repertoire data. A later genetic analysis used genome-wide SNP genotypes for about 65% of the roughly 670 donors, treating that subset as a discovery cohort. Every repertoire in the discovery cohort had been generated on one and the same sequencing platform. HLA typing covered class I and class II loci at four-digit resolution. The number of typed donors differed by locus: roughly 629-630 for A, B, C, DRB1 and DQB1; approximately 520 for DQA1; about 600 for DPA1; and some 430 for DPB1. Five DR-DQ haplotypes were handled as single units for association and clustering, since linkage in the cohort was strong. On average, around 230,000 unique TCR beta nucleotide sequences were sequenced per donor among 350 to 400 genotyped donors of the cohort, with roughly 18% of those sequences being non-productive. Broader findings and caveats from the paper: According to a later analysis, TCR association rates differed among HLA loci, with DRB1 alleles showing the most associated TCRs and HLA-C alleles showing the fewest. A later analysis found that HLA-associated TCR beta chains were more clonally expanded and had lower generation probabilities than equally common non-associated chains. The classifier was reported to diagnose cytomegalovirus status with high specificity and sensitivity in both the original cohort and the validation cohort. Broadly in line with IMGT annotations, most TCR beta V segments showed up in productive rearrangements about 87% or about 30% of the time in an earlier analysis of under 700 of the donors. In vitro tests confirmed that a few of the cytomegalovirus-associated TCR beta chains recognize cytomegalovirus antigens. In a later analysis, most CMV-associated TCR beta chains were found to appear HLA-restricted, with HLA associations seemingly driven largely by CMV exposure. It was suggested by the authors that the approach could potentially be generalized to other disease states and immunological phenotypes. Because HLA typing was missing for some donors at each locus, association tests included only the typed subset. Most TCR sequences were observed very rarely across donors, whereas some public TCRs were present in many individuals. In this cohort, only TCR beta chains were sequenced, and detectable features were limited by the absence of alpha or paired-chain data. When HLA alleles, especially DR and DQ, strongly co-occurred, attributing TCR associations to individual alleles was difficult. Because the 87-base-pair reads could not distinguish some IMGT-functional V segments, including TRBV6-2 and TRBV6-3, those segments were excluded. A later analysis associated 15,000 or so TCR beta sequences with specific HLA alleles at a false discovery rate of 0.05. A further reported finding was that TCR beta sequences accurately predicted the HLA-A and HLA-B alleles for most subjects in the first cohort. Roughly uniform sequencing depth across donors was assumed in presence/absence analyses, although this assumption may not hold. Linkage disequilibrium might explain the correlated functional status among segregating V segments, but an unknown experimental factor could not be excluded. According to a later analysis, parvovirus B19, influenza, CMV and Epstein-Barr virus appeared linked to several top co-occurrence clusters. Because counts were too low, fewer than 20 rarely observed V segments, including chromosome 9 orphons, were excluded from the earlier analysis of 500 to 700 of the donors. A later genetic analysis associated a missense DCLRE1C variant with V-gene and J-gene trimming of TCR beta chains, and an independent cohort replicated the association. According to a later genetic analysis, donors in an Asian-associated ancestry cluster had fewer N-insertions in productive TCRs than the approximately 670-donor mean. A total of fewer than 200 TCR beta chains were listed by the study as associated with cytomegalovirus. The only immune exposure information available for the cohort was CMV serostatus. A group of highly shared sequence variants was considered likely to be a technical artifact of the sequencing pipeline.

On this clone itself: The antigen it binds to is not known. No qualities accompany the bases; no much larger clone lies one base away.

The cohort comprised several hundred healthy bone marrow donors. All cohort members were sampled while nominally healthy, although unrecorded immune exposures were likely present. The donor tested CMV seronegative, placing the donor among the 350 or so seronegative members of the cohort. A peripheral blood sample was collected from each donor, and TCR beta sequencing was performed on peripheral blood mononuclear cells. The Qiagen DNeasy Blood Extraction Kit was used to extract genomic DNA from the blood cell samples. Library generation was performed with the immunoSEQ multiplex PCR assay. For the multiplex PCR, a mixture combining 60 forward primers for TCR Vbeta segments and 13 reverse primers for TCR Jbeta segments was used. The CDR3 region of rearranged TCR beta genes was amplified from genomic DNA with a multiplex PCR assay. Amplified TCR beta libraries were sequenced as 87-base-pair reads on the Illumina HiSeq System. The published analysis was carried out like this. Across the roughly 700 repertoires, a later analysis counted tens of millions of unique TCR beta chains, approximately 12 million of which were shared by at least two donors. To remove PCR and sequencing errors, raw reads were error-corrected and collapsed into unique sequences using a nearest-neighbor algorithm that merged closely related sequences. V, D and J gene segments were assigned by aligning CDR3 sequences to IMGT reference sequences. For a sequence to be retained, a match of at least six nucleotides was required to both a V gene segment and a J gene segment. Rearrangements were called productive when the CDR3 lacked stop codons and stayed in frame with V and J; all others were non-productive. Following IMGT convention, CDR3 was defined as the stretch from the second conserved V-encoded cysteine to the conserved J-encoded phenylalanine. The earlier analysis of some 550 of the donors excluded any sequence lacking an unambiguous match to a single V gene segment. An earlier analysis of fewer than 750 of the donors called V segments functional above 56.7% productive rearrangements and segregating when the between-donor standard deviation exceeded 5%. A statistical classification framework was built for diagnosing cytomegalovirus status from the catalog of TCR beta chain sequences. V and J gene assignment, in a later analysis, came from comparing TCR nucleotide sequences with IMGT/GENE-DB human TR gene sequences. The TCRdist pipeline was used in a later analysis to assign CDR3 sequences and most-parsimonious VDJ recombination scenarios. A later analysis defined each TCR beta chain by its CDR3 amino acid sequence plus V-gene family, and excluded reads lacking a unique V-gene family. As a way to deal with suspected cross-contamination and a sequencing artifact, a later analysis dropped 450 to 700 nucleotide sequences that were highly shared and had low generation probability. In a later analysis, a clonal expansion index was calculated for each public chain from normalized within-repertoire ranks of inferred template counts. Generation probabilities in a later analysis came from a VDJ recombination model fitted to out-of-frame rearrangements, and those results were checked against IGoR. Hypergeometric tests were used in a later analysis to score TCR-TCR, TCR-HLA and TCR-CMV co-occurrence, with a repertoire-size bias correction applied to the TCR pairs. To estimate false discovery rates, a later analysis permuted the HLA or CMV assignments 20 times. In a later analysis, co-occurring TCRs were grouped using DBSCAN, with TCRdist sequence similarity added in when clustering inside HLA-allele-positive subsets. Repertoires with fewer than 30,000 or more than 120,000 public chains were left out of co-occurrence clustering, as were five repertoires with anomalous nucleotide sharing. TCRdb obtained this table from immuneACCESS and retained in-frame rearrangements with V and J assigned. These tables miss some clones; where compared with another copy, unresolved V genes account for less than half of the shortfall, and the remainder is unexplained. V and J calls and clone size are given by that table; D and trimming were obtained from the DNA. Present in this sample are about 190,000 clones, 65% to 85% of which were seen just once. In total, the top ten clones hold around 1.6% of the sample.

Clipping removes 0 bases from V and 2 bases from J, with 7 as the unmatched junction base count. The CDR3 spans 18 residues, from the cysteine through the phenylalanine. The kept DNA is CDR3 alone, 54 bases in frame from the first base. Via the germline V gene, CDR1 is LGHNA and CDR2 YNFKEQ. The specimen was PBMCs. This sequence was found in a woman aged 18-29 years in good health and CMV-seronegative. The chain employs TRBV4-2 and TRBJ2-6; 7 middle bases align to TRBD1. In nucleotides, the sequence is TGTGCCAGCAGCCAAGATCTCGGGCAGGGGGCTGGGGCCAACGTCCTGACTTTC. It specifies CASSQDLGQGAGANVLTF.